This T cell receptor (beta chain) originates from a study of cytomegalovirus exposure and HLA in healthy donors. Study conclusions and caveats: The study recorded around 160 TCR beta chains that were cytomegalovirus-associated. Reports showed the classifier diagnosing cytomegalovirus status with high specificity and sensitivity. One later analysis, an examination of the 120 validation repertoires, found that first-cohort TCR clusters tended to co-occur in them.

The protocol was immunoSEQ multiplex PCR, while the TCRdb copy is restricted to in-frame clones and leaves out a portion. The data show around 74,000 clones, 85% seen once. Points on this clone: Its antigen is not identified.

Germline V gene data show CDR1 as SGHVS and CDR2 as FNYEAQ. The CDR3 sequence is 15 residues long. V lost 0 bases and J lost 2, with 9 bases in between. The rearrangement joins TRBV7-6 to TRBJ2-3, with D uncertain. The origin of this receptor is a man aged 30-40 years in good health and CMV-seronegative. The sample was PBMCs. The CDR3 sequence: CASSLASHPTDTQYF. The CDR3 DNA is TGTGCCAGCAGCTTAGCTAGTCACCCCACAGATACGCAGTATTTT.